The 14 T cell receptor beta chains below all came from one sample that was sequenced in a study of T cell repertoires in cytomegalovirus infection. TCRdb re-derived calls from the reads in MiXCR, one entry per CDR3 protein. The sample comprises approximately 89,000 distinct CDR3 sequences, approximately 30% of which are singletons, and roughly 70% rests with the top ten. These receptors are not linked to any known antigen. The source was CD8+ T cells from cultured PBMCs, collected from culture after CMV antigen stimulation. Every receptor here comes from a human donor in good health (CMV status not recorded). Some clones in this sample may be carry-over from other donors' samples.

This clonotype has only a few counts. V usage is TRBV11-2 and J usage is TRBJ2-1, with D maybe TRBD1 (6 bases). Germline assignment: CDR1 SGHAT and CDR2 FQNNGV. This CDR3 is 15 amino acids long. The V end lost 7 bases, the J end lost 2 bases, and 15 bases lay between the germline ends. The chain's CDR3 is CASTLRAGAYNEQFF. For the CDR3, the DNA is TGTGCCAGCACGTTGCGGGCAGGGGCCTACAATGAGCAGTTCTTC.

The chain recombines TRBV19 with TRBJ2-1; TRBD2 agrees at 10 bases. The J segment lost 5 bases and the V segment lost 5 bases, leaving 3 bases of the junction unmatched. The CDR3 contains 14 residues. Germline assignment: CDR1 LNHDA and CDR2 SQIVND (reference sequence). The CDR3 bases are TGTGCCAGTAGTTGGACTAGCGGTAACAATGAGCAGTTCTTC. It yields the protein CASSWTSGNNEQFF.

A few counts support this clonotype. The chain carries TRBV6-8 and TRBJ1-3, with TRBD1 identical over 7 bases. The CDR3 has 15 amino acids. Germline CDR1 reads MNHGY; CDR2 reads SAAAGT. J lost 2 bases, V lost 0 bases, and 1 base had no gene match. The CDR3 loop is CASSYSRGPGNTIYF. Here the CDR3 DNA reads TGTGCCAGCAGTTACTCGAGGGGGCCTGGAAACACCATATATTTT.

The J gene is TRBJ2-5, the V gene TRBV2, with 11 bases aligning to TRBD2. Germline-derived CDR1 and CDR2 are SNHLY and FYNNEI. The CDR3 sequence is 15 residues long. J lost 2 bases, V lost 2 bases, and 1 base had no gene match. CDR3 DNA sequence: TGTGCCAGCAGTGAACTAGCGGGGGGACAAGAGACCCAGTACTTC. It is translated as CASSELAGGQETQYF.

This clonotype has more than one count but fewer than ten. CDR3 coding DNA: TGCAGTGCAAGGCCAACTTCAACGGACACTGAAGCTTTCTTT. Amino acids: CSARPTSTDTEAFF. The chain couples TRBV20-1 to TRBJ1-1; D gene uncertain. V was trimmed by 6 bases and J by 3 bases, leaving 17 bases between them. Germline-derived CDR1 and CDR2 are DFQATT and SNEGSKA (reference sequence). The CDR3 runs to 14 residues.

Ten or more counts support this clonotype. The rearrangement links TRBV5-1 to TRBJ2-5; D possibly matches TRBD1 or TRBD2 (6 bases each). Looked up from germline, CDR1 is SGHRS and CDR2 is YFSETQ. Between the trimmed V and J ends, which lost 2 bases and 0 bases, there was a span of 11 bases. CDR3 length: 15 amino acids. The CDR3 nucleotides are TGCGCCAGCAGCTTAACGGGGGCCGACCAAGAGACCCAGTACTTC. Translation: CASSLTGADQETQYF. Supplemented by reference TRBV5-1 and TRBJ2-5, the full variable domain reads KAGVTQTPRYLIKTRGQQVTLSCSPISGHRSVSWYQQTPGQGLQFLFEYFSETQRNKGNFPGRFSGRQFSNSRSEMNVSTLELGDSALYLCASSLTGADQETQYFGPGTRLLVL.

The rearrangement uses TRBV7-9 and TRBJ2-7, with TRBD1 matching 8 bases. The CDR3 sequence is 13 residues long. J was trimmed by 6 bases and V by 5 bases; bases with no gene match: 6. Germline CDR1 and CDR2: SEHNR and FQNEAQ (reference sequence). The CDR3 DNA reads TGTGCCAGCAGCCCAGGGACAGGTCGCGAGCAGTACTTC. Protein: CASSPGTGREQYF.

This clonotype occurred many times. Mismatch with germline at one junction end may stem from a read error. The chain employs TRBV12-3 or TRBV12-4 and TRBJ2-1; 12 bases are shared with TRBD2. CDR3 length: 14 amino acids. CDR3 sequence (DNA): TGTGCCAGCAGTCTAGCGGGGGGGTACAATGAGCAGTTCTTC. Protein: CASSLAGGYNEQFF.

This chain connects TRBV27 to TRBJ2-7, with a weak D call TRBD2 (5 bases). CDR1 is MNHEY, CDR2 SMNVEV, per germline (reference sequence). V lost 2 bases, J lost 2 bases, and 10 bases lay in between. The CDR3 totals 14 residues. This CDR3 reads CASSLTGSPYEQYF. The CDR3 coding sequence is TGTGCCAGCAGTTTAACGGGGAGCCCCTACGAGCAGTACTTC.

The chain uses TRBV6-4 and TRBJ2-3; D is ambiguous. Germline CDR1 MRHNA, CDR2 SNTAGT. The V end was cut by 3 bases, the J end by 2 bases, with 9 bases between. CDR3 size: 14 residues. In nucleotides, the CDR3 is TGTGCCAGCAGTGAGAAGGGATTCACAGATACGCAGTATTTT. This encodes CASSEKGFTDTQYF.

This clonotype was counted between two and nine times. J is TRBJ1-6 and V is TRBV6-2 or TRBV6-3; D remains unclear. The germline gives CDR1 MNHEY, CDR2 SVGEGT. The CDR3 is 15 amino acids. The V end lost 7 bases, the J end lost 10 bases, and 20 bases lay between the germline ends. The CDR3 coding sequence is TGTGCCAGCACCCCCGGCAGTACCTTTGGATCACCCCTCCACTTT. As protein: CASTPGSTFGSPLHF.

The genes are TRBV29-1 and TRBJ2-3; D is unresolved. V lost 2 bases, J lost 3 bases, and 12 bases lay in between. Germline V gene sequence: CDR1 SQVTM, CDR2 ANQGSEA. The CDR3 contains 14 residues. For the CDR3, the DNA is TGCAGCGTTGAATTCGAAGAGAGAACAGATACGCAGTATTTT. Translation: CSVEFEERTDTQYF.

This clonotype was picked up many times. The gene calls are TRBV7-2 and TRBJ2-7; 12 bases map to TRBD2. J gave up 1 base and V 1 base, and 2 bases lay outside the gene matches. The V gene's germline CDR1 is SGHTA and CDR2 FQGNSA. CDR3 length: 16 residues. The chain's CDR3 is CASSLVLAGGSYEQYF. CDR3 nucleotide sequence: TGTGCCAGCAGCTTAGTCCTAGCGGGGGGGTCCTACGAGCAGTACTTC.

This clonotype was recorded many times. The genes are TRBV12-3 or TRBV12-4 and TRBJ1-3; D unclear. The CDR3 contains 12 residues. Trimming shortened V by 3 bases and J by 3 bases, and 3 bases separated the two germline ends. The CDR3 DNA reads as TGTGCCAGCAGTTTGGTTGGAAACACCATATATTTT. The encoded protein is CASSLVGNTIYF.